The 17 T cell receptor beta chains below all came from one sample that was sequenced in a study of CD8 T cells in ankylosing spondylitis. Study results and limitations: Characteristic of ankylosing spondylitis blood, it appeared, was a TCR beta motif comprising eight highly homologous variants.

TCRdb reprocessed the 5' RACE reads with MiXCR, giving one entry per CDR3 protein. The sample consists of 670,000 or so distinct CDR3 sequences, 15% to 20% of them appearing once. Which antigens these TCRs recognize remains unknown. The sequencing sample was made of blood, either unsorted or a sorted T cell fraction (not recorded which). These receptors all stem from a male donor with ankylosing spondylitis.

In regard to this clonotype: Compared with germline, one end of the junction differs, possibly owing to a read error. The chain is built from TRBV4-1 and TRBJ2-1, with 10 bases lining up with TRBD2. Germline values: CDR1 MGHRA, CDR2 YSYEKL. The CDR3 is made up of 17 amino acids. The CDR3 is CASSQEYETSGYTEQFF. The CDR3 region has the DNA TGCGCCAGCAGCCAAGAATACGAGACTAGCGGGTACACTGAGCAGTTCTTC.

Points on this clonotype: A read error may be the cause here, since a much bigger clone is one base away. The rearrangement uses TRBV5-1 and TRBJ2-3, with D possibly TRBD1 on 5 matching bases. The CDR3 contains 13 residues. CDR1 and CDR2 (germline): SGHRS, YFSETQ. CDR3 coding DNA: TGCGCCAGCAGCGACCCCCGCACAGGTACGCAGTATTTT. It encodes CASSDPRTGTQYF.

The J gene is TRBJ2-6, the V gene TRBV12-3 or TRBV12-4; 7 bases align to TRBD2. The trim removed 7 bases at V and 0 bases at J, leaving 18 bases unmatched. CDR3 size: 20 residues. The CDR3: CASIPGGDYLPISGANVLTF. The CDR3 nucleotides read TGTGCCAGCATCCCTGGTGGGGACTACCTCCCCATCTCTGGGGCCAACGTCCTGACTTTC.

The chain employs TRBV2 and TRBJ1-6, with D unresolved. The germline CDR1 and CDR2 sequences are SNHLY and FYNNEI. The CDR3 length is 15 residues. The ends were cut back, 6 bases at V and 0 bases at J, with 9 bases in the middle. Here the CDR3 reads CASSSPSSYNSPLHF. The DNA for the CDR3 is TGTGCCAGCAGCTCACCGAGCTCCTATAATTCACCCCTCCACTTT.

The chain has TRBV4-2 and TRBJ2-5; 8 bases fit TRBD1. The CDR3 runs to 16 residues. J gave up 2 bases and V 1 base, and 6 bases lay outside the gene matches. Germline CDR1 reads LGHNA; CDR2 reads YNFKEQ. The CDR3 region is CASSQGGTGTQETQYF. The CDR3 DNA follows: TGTGCCAGCAGCCAAGGGGGGACAGGTACACAAGAGACCCAGTACTTC.

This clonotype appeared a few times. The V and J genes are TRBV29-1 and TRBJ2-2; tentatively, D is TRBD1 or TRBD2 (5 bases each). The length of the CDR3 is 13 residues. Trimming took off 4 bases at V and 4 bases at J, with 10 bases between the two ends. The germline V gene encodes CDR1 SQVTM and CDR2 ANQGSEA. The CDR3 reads CSVGGSLTGELFF. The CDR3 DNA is TGCAGCGTTGGGGGGTCCCTCACCGGGGAGCTGTTTTTT.

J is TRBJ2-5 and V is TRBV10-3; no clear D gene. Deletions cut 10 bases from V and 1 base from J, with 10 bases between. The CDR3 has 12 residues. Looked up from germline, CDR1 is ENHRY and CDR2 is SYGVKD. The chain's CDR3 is CATYTIQETQYF. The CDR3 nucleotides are TGTGCCACTTACACAATCCAAGAGACCCAGTACTTC.

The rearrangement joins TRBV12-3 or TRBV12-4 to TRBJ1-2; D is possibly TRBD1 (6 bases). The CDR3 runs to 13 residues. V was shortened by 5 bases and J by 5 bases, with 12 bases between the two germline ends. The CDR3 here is CASSLRTEYGYTF. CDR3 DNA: TGTGCCAGCAGTCTCCGGACAGAGTATGGCTACACCTTC.

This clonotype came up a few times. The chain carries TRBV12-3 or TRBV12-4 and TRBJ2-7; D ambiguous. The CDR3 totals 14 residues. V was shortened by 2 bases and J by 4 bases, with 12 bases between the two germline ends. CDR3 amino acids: CASSLSDNEYEQYF. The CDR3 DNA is TGTGCCAGCAGTTTAAGTGACAACGAGTACGAGCAGTACTTC.

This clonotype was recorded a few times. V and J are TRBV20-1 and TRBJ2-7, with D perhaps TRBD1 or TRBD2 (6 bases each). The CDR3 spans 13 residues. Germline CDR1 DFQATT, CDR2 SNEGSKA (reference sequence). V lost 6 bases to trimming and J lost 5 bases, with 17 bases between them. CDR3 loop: CSATRGAGHEQYF. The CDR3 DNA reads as TGCAGTGCAACGAGGGGGGCGGGTCACGAGCAGTACTTC.

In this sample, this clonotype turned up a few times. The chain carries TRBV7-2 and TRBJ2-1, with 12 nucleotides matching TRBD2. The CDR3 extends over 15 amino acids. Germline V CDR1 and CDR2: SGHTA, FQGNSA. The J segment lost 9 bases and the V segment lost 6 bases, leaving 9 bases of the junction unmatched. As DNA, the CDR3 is TGTGCCAGCAGATTAACTAGCGGGAGGATGGGTGAGCAGTTCTTC. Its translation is CASRLTSGRMGEQFF.

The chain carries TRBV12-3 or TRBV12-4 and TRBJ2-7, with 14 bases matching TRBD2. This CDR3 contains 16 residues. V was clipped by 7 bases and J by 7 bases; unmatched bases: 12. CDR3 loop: CASTLQLGLAGGEQYF. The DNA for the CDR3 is TGTGCCAGCACCCTCCAACTCGGACTAGCGGGGGGAGAGCAGTACTTC.

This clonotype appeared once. CDR3 residues: CASSSQGGYNSPLHF. The DNA for the CDR3 is TGTGCCAGCAGCAGCCAAGGCGGTTATAATTCACCCCTCCACTTT. The V gene is TRBV9, the J gene TRBJ1-6; D is unresolved. Germline V gives CDR1 SGDLS, CDR2 YYNGEE. Trimming took 4 bases from V and 4 from J, leaving 12 bases between them. The CDR3 spans 15 residues.

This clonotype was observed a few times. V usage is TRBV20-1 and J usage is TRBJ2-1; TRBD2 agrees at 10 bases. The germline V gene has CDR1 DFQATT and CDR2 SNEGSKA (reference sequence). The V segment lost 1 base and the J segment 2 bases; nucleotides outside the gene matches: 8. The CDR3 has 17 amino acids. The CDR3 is CSARVEREGSPYNEQFF. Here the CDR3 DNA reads TGCAGTGCTAGAGTTGAGCGGGAGGGCTCTCCCTACAATGAGCAGTTCTTC.

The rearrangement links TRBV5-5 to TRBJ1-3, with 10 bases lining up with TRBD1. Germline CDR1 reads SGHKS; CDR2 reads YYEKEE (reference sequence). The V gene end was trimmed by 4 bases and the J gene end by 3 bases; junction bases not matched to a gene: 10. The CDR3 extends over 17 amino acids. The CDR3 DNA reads TGTGCCAGCAGCGTAGAATGGACAGGGGGTATTGGAAACACCATATATTTT. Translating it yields CASSVEWTGGIGNTIYF.

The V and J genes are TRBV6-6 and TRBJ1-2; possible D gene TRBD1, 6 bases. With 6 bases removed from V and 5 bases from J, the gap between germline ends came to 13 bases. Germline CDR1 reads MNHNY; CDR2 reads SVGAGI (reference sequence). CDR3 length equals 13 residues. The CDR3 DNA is TGTGCCAGCAGCCCCGACAGGCGTTATGGCTACACCTTC. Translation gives CASSPDRRYGYTF.

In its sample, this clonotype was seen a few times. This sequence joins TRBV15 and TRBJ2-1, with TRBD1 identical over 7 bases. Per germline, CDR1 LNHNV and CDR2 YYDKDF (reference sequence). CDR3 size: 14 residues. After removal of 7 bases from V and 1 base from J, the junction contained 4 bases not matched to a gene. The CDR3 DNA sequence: TGTGCCACCAACCGGGACAGATCCTACAATGAGCAGTTCTTC. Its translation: CATNRDRSYNEQFF.